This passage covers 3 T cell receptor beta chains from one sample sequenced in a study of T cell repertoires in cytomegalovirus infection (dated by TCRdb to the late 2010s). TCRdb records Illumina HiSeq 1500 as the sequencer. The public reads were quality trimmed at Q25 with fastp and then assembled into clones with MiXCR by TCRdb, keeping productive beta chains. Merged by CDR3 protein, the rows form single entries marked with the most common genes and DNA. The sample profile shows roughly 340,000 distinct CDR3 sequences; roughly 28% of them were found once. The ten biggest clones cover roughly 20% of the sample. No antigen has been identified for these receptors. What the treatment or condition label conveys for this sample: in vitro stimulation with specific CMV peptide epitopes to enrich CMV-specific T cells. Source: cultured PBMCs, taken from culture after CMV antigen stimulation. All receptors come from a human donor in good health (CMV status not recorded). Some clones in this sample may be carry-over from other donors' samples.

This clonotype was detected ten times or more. The CDR3 sequence is CASIPRLAGVRWDKNIQYF. The CDR3 DNA is TGTGCCAGCATTCCGAGACTAGCGGGAGTGAGGTGGGACAAAAACATTCAGTACTTC. The chain recombines TRBV7-2 with TRBJ2-4; TRBD2 agrees at 12 bases. The CDR3 covers 19 residues. CDR1 and CDR2 (germline): SGHTA, FQGNSA. Trimming removed 7 bases from V and 3 bases from J; junction bases left unmatched: 16.

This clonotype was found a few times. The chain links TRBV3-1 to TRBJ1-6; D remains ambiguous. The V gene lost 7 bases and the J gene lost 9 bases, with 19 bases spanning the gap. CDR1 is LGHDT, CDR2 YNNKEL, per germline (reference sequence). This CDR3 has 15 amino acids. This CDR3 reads CASTPASDRGSPLHF. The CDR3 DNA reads TGTGCCAGCACTCCCGCGTCTGATAGAGGTTCACCCCTCCACTTT.

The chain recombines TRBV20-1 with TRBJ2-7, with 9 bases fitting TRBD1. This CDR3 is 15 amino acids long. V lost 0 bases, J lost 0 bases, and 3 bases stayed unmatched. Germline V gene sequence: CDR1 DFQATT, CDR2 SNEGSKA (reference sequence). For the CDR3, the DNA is TGCAGTGCTAGAGATCCGGGACAGGGCTCCTACGAGCAGTACTTC. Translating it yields CSARDPGQGSYEQYF.